Shown below are 29 T cell receptor beta chains from a single sample sequenced in a study of cytomegalovirus exposure and HLA in healthy donors. PCR was performed using 60 Vbeta and 13 Jbeta primers. Assay used: immunoSEQ multiplex PCR; TCRdb lists only in-frame clones, some missing. The sample includes approximately 200,000 clones, 80% to 85% of them seen just once. The sequencing sample was made of PBMCs. The origin of the receptors is a boy aged 5-17 years in good health and CMV-seronegative.

The chain uses TRBV6-5 and TRBJ1-4, with a weak D call TRBD1 (5 bases). V lost 6 bases to trimming and J lost 8 bases, with 19 bases between them. The CDR3 has 15 residues. Germline V lookup: CDR1 MNHEY, CDR2 SVGAGI. The CDR3 DNA sequence: TGTGCCAGCAGCTTCCGTCCGGGGGAGACGGAAAAACTGTTTTTT. Amino acid sequence: CASSFRPGETEKLFF.

This chain joins TRBV27 and TRBJ1-1; 8 bases agree with TRBD1. Germline V gene data show CDR1 as MNHEY and CDR2 as SMNVEV (reference sequence). This CDR3 is 13 amino acids long. V shed 5 bases and J 5 bases; nucleotides not matched to a gene: 4. The DNA of the CDR3 is TGTGCCAGCAGTCCGCGGACAGGGACTGAAGCTTTCTTT. Its protein is CASSPRTGTEAFF.

This chain connects TRBV18 to TRBJ1-1; maybe TRBD1 (5 bases). V lost 2 bases to trimming and J lost 0 bases, with 7 bases between them. CDR3 size: 14 residues. The germline gives CDR1 KGHSH, CDR2 LQKENI. The CDR3 DNA is TGTGCCAGCTCACCAGCCAGGGTGAACACTGAAGCTTTCTTT. Protein: CASSPARVNTEAFF. Filled out from reference TRBV18 and TRBJ1-1, the complete variable domain reads NAGVMQNPRHLVRRRGQEARLRCSPMKGHSHVYWYRQLPEEGLKFMVYLQKENIIDESGMPKERFSAEFPKEGPSILRIQQVVRGDSAAYFCASSPARVNTEAFFGQGTRLTVV.

The chain is built from TRBV6-5 and TRBJ2-7; 7 bases map to TRBD2. This CDR3 has 16 residues. V was pared by 0 bases and J by 3 bases, with 8 bases of the junction left unmatched. Germline lookup yields CDR1 MNHEY and CDR2 SVGAGI. As DNA, the CDR3 is TGTGCCAGCAGTTACTCGAGTACTAGCGTATACTACGAGCAGTACTTC. It is translated as CASSYSSTSVYYEQYF.

V and J are TRBV5-1 and TRBJ2-7; possible D gene TRBD1, 6 bases. V lost 3 bases, J lost 1 base, and 14 bases lay in between. The germline V gene has CDR1 SGHRS and CDR2 YFSETQ. The CDR3 length is 15 residues. CDR3 DNA sequence: TGCGCCAGCAGCTCACAGGGTCTTAGTTCCTACGAGCAGTACTTC. It is translated as CASSSQGLSSYEQYF.

J is TRBJ2-3 and V is TRBV7-9, with 9 bases identical to TRBD1. The CDR3 loop spans 18 amino acids. V lost 5 bases to trimming and J lost 10 bases; unmatched junction nucleotides: 22. The germline V gene encodes CDR1 SEHNR and CDR2 FQNEAQ (reference sequence). DNA for the CDR3: TGTGCCAGCAGCCCCATTCCGTTCCGGGACAGGGTTGGTATTGCGCAGTATTTT. It translates to CASSPIPFRDRVGIAQYF.

J is TRBJ1-1 and V is TRBV27; 7 bases agree with TRBD1. The CDR3 runs to 15 residues. The germline gives CDR1 MNHEY, CDR2 SMNVEV (reference sequence). With 1 base clipped from V and 5 bases from J, the junction kept 7 bases outside the gene matches. CDR3 protein: CASSLLAGGRTEAFF. The CDR3 DNA follows: TGTGCCAGCAGTTTATTAGCAGGGGGGAGAACTGAAGCTTTCTTT.

The chain combines TRBV6-6 with TRBJ2-2; 7 nucleotides agree with TRBD1. This CDR3 comprises 16 residues. Trimming took 6 bases from V and 1 from J; bases not matched to a gene: 8. Per germline, CDR1 MNHNY and CDR2 SVGAGI (reference sequence). The CDR3 DNA sequence: TGTGCCAGCAGAAATCCGGGGACAGAGAACACCGGGGAGCTGTTTTTT. Translation: CASRNPGTENTGELFF.

This sequence joins TRBV9 and TRBJ2-1; TRBD2 matches 10 bases. The CDR3 covers 14 residues. Trimming at V came to 4 bases and at J to 9 bases, leaving 7 bases not matched to a gene. Germline V CDR1 and CDR2: SGDLS, YYNGEE. The CDR3 nucleotides read TGTGCCAGCAGCCCGCCGGGACTAGCGATTGAGCAGTTCTTC. It is translated as CASSPPGLAIEQFF.

The gene calls are TRBV15 and TRBJ1-6; 7 nucleotides agree with TRBD1. The V gene end was trimmed by 0 bases and the J gene end by 9 bases; junction bases not matched to a gene: 5. CDR1 is LNHNV and CDR2 is YYDKDF in the germline V gene (reference sequence). CDR3 size: 15 residues. As DNA, the CDR3 is TGTGCCACCAGCAGAGACAGGGGGTTGGCTTCACCCCTCCACTTT. The encoded protein is CATSRDRGLASPLHF.

V gene TRBV18 combines with J gene TRBJ2-7; 7 nucleotides align to TRBD2. The CDR3 is made up of 18 amino acids. With 2 bases clipped from V and 2 bases from J, the junction kept 15 bases outside the gene matches. CDR1 is KGHSH and CDR2 is LQKENI in the germline V gene. The CDR3 spells CASSPLPPSASGTYEQYF. CDR3 coding DNA: TGTGCCAGCTCACCATTGCCCCCGTCGGCTAGCGGTACCTACGAGCAGTACTTC.

This clone has a single count. The chain has TRBV7-8 and TRBJ1-6; TRBD1 is a possible D gene (5 bases). Trimming stripped 2 bases from V and 6 bases from J, with 11 bases between. Germline values: CDR1 SGHVS, CDR2 FQNEAQ. CDR3 length: 15 amino acids. CDR3 region: CASSLYTGFNSPLHF. CDR3 in DNA: TGTGCCAGCAGCTTATACACAGGATTTAATTCACCCCTCCACTTT.

The chain joins TRBV9 to TRBJ2-3; D ambiguous. V dropped 6 bases and J dropped 2 bases, with 16 bases sitting between them. The germline V gene encodes CDR1 SGDLS and CDR2 YYNGEE. The CDR3 spans 15 residues. For the CDR3, the DNA is TGTGCCAGCACCCAGACTCCGTGGTACACAGATACGCAGTATTTT. Translating it yields CASTQTPWYTDTQYF.

The V gene is TRBV7-8, the J gene TRBJ1-4; 9 nucleotides align to TRBD1. V trimming: 10 bases; J trimming: 4 bases; junction bases outside the gene matches: 10. This CDR3 has 15 residues. Germline V gives CDR1 SGHVS, CDR2 FQNEAQ. The CDR3 protein is CATMGQGVGNEKLFF. The CDR3 DNA reads TGTGCCACTATGGGACAGGGAGTTGGTAATGAAAAACTGTTTTTT.

The J gene is TRBJ1-4, the V gene TRBV6-1, with 10 nucleotides matching TRBD1. This CDR3 comprises 15 residues. Trimming removed 1 base from V and 7 bases from J; junction bases left unmatched: 3. CDR1 is MNHNS and CDR2 is SASEGT in the germline V gene. The CDR3 sequence is CASSEGGQGSEKLFF. The CDR3 coding sequence is TGTGCCAGCAGTGAAGGGGGACAGGGGTCTGAAAAACTGTTTTTT.

CDR3 loop: CASSSRLAGELNTGELFF. The CDR3 DNA follows: TGTGCCAGCAGCTCTCGACTAGCGGGAGAACTGAACACCGGGGAGCTGTTTTTT. The rearrangement links TRBV7-6 to TRBJ2-2; TRBD2 agrees at 12 bases. Trimming removed 4 bases from V and 1 base from J; junction bases left unmatched: 7. Germline CDR1 SGHVS, CDR2 FNYEAQ. The CDR3 spans 18 residues.

This clone was picked up one time. J is TRBJ1-1 and V is TRBV9; possibly TRBD1 for D (6 bases). The length of the CDR3 is 13 residues. V shed 3 bases and J shed 4 bases, with 10 bases lying between them. The germline V gene has CDR1 SGDLS and CDR2 YYNGEE. CDR3 coding DNA: TGTGCCAGCAGCGATGGCAGGGGCACTGAAGCTTTCTTT. Amino acids: CASSDGRGTEAFF.

J is TRBJ2-7 and V is TRBV7-2; TRBD1 matches at 9 bases. V lost 2 bases to trimming and J lost 4 bases; unmatched junction nucleotides: 6. Germline CDR1 reads SGHTA; CDR2 reads FQGNSA. The CDR3 extends over 15 amino acids. The CDR3 coding sequence is TGTGCCAGCAGCTTAACGGGACAGGGCGAATACGAGCAGTACTTC. This encodes CASSLTGQGEYEQYF.

The rearrangement joins TRBV19 to TRBJ1-5; TRBD1 is a possible D gene (6 bases). The CDR3 contains 12 residues. Germline CDR1 LNHDA, CDR2 SQIVND (reference sequence). V was shortened by 8 bases and J by 9 bases, with 14 bases between the two germline ends. The DNA for the CDR3 is TGTGCCAGTCAAGGGGGAGCTGGGCCCCAGCATTTT. This encodes CASQGGAGPQHF. The full variable domain, with the rest looked up from reference TRBV19 and TRBJ1-5, is DGGITQSPKYLFRKEGQNVTLSCEQNLNHDAMYWYRQDPGQGLRLIYYSQIVNDFQKGDIAEGYSVSREKKESFPLTVTSAQKNPTAFYLCASQGGAGPQHFGDGTRLSIL.

J is TRBJ1-6 and V is TRBV30; D remains unclear. This CDR3 spans 14 amino acids. Germline V gives CDR1 GTSNPN, CDR2 SVGIG (reference sequence). V was pared by 0 bases and J by 7 bases, with 10 bases between. In DNA form, the CDR3 reads TGTGCCTGGAGTGTATCTGCGAGGAATTCACCCCTCCACTTT. Protein: CAWSVSARNSPLHF.

The chain joins TRBV14 to TRBJ2-7; TRBD2 matches at 7 bases. Germline values: CDR1 SGHDN, CDR2 FVKESK. The V and J ends lost 0 bases and 5 bases, in that order; junction bases with no gene match: 4. The CDR3 spans 14 residues. The CDR3 sequence is CASSQEGGYHEQYF. In DNA, the CDR3 is TGTGCCAGCAGCCAAGAGGGGGGGTATCACGAGCAGTACTTC.

The chain combines TRBV9 with TRBJ1-3; D possibly corresponds to TRBD1 (5 bases). The CDR3 runs to 15 residues. The ends were cut back, 0 bases at V and 3 bases at J, with 10 bases in the middle. Germline CDR1 reads SGDLS; CDR2 reads YYNGEE. In DNA form, the CDR3 reads TGTGCCAGCAGCGTAGAAGGGGCGTATGGAAACACCATATATTTT. Amino acid sequence: CASSVEGAYGNTIYF.

The genes are TRBV5-1 and TRBJ2-7; possibly TRBD2 for D (6 bases). The CDR3 runs 15 residues. Trimming removed 0 bases from V and 4 bases from J, with 14 bases in between. In germline, CDR1 is SGHRS, CDR2 YFSETQ. CDR3 bases: TGCGCCAGCAGCTTGGAACCGAGACGGGGGTACGAGCAGTACTTC. Its translation: CASSLEPRRGYEQYF.

This chain connects TRBV29-1 to TRBJ2-5, with D possibly TRBD1 on 6 matching bases. The J call is in doubt because the DNA end fits TRBJ2-7 better. CDR1 and CDR2 (germline): SQVTM, ANQGSEA. This CDR3 is 11 amino acids long. The CDR3 loop reads CSVPGAYEQYF. CDR3 nucleotides: TGCAGCGTTCCAGGGGCGTACGAGCAGTACTTC.

This clone came up once. The chain links TRBV19 to TRBJ1-5; D might be TRBD1 (5 bases). V shed 3 bases and J shed 5 bases, with 14 bases lying between them. CDR3 size: 15 residues. Germline values: CDR1 LNHDA, CDR2 SQIVND (reference sequence). The CDR3 region is CASSISARVHQPQHF. The CDR3 DNA sequence: TGTGCCAGTAGTATCTCGGCCAGGGTTCATCAGCCCCAGCATTTT.

The genes are TRBV13 and TRBJ1-2; 7 bases are a match to TRBD1. V trimming: 4 bases; J trimming: 3 bases; junction bases outside the gene matches: 8. From germline, CDR1 is PRHDT and CDR2 FYEKMQ (reference sequence). The CDR3 has 15 amino acids. CDR3 DNA: TGTGCCAGCAGCTCCGACAGGGCCGGAGACTATGGCTACACCTTC. Protein: CASSSDRAGDYGYTF.

V usage is TRBV29-1 and J usage is TRBJ2-3; D unclear. The CDR3 consists of 12 residues. CDR1 and CDR2 from the germline V gene are SQVTM and ANQGSEA. V lost 2 bases, J lost 6 bases, and 9 bases lay in between. Written as DNA, the CDR3 is TGCAGCGTTGAAAAATCGGAGGATACGCAGTATTTT. Translated, it gives CSVEKSEDTQYF.

The V and J genes are TRBV5-1 and TRBJ2-3, with 11 nucleotides matching TRBD2. CDR3 length equals 18 residues. Germline V gene data show CDR1 as SGHRS and CDR2 as YFSETQ. Unmatched junction bases numbered 10, after V lost 0 bases and J lost 4 bases. CDR3 coding DNA: TGCGCCAGCAGCTTGGTCTCCCTAGCGGGGGGCATCGCAGATACGCAGTATTTT. As protein: CASSLVSLAGGIADTQYF.

This chain joins TRBV28 and TRBJ1-2, with TRBD1 matching over 11 bases. J lost 7 bases, V lost 3 bases, and 7 bases had no gene match. Germline-derived CDR1 and CDR2 are MDHEN and SYDVKM. The CDR3 spans 15 residues. CDR3 coding DNA: TGTGCCAGCAGTTTGAGGACAGGGGGCTTGTTTGGCTACACCTTC. Translation: CASSLRTGGLFGYTF.